This TCR beta chain stems from a study of blood T cell repertoires in COVID-19. About the study: Whether acute or convalescent, the COVID-19 samples came from the United States, Italy and Spain.

Clones were sequenced by immunoSEQ multiplex PCR, and TCRdb holds only the in-frame ones, with some missing. The data show 410,000 or so clones, with 70% to 90% seen just once and approximately 1.4% held by the top ten. Deletions cut 5 bases from V and 8 bases from J, with 15 bases between. CDR1 MNHEY and CDR2 SMNVEV come from the germline V gene (reference sequence). The CDR3 has 13 amino acids. The J gene is TRBJ1-2, the V gene TRBV27; tentative D call: TRBD1 (6 bases). Specimen: peripheral blood. The TCR sequence derives from a woman aged 25 to 39 with active or convalescent COVID-19. CDR3 loop: CASSPLTGQGYTF. The CDR3 DNA follows: TGTGCCAGCAGTCCACTGACAGGACAAGGCTACACCTTC.